This TCR beta chain originates from a study of blood T cell repertoires in COVID-19. Across the study: Sites across the United States, Italy and Spain contributed samples from acute and convalescent COVID-19. T cells, B-cell-depleted T cells, or PBMCs provided the cDNA or gDNA that served as material.

From germline, CDR1 is MNHEY and CDR2 SMNVEV (reference sequence). The CDR3 length is 13 residues. V lost 6 bases, J lost 2 bases, and 11 bases lay in between. In the original processing: Amplification with reference gene primers provided the estimates of nucleated cell counts. The table came from immunoSEQ multiplex PCR; TCRdb's copy has only in-frame clones and leaves some out. The V and J calls and clone size are taken from that table; D and trimming were inferred from the DNA. This table has approximately 250,000 clones, approximately 90% appearing once. The J gene is TRBJ2-7, the V gene TRBV27; D may be TRBD2 (6 bases). The sequence was obtained from a woman in her twenties or thirties with acute COVID-19. The sample comprised PBMCs or T cells enriched from blood (not recorded which). CDR3 coding DNA: TGTGCCAGCAGCGGGAGATATACCTACGAGCAGTACTTC. Protein product: CASSGRYTYEQYF.